What follows are 23 T cell receptor beta chains derived from one specimen sequenced in a study of blood T cells in healthy people across ages. A second about 6 to 11 cycle PCR used barcoded and J-beta primers. TCRdb reanalysed the 5' RACE reads using MiXCR and keeps one entry per CDR3 protein. The sample lists about 570,000 distinct CDR3 sequences; over 25% were seen once. In addition, the sample was reused for a study of T cells of mothers and their children.

The sample consisted of blood. Receptors originate from a boy under 10 years old in good health.

This clonotype was seen more than once but under ten times. This chain joins TRBV7-9 and TRBJ2-7; D unresolved. The length of the CDR3 is 15 residues. The ends were cut back, 5 bases at V and 2 bases at J, with 16 bases in the middle. Germline V gives CDR1 SEHNR, CDR2 FQNEAQ (reference sequence). Here the CDR3 reads CASSAVGPRPYEQYF. CDR3 nucleotides: TGTGCCAGCAGCGCAGTCGGGCCCCGTCCCTACGAGCAGTACTTC.

The chain has TRBV5-1 and TRBJ2-2, with TRBD1 matching 9 bases. This CDR3 has 19 residues. V was clipped by 0 bases and J by 6 bases; unmatched bases: 15. Per germline, CDR1 SGHRS and CDR2 YFSETQ. CDR3 amino acids: CASSLDLFLLRDRAGELFF. DNA of the CDR3: TGCGCCAGCAGCTTGGATCTTTTCCTGCTCCGGGACAGGGCCGGGGAGCTGTTTTTT.

The chain is built from TRBV7-8 and TRBJ2-1, with D perhaps TRBD1 (5 bases). V gave up 7 bases and J gave up 7 bases, with 14 bases separating them. There are 13 residues in the CDR3. Germline-derived CDR1 and CDR2 are SGHVS and FQNEAQ. DNA of the CDR3: TGTGCCAGCACCGTAGGGGCGGTGAATGAGCAGTTCTTC. Amino acid sequence: CASTVGAVNEQFF.

V is TRBV4-2 and J is TRBJ1-2, with D perhaps TRBD1 (5 bases). This CDR3 region has 17 residues. CDR1 is LGHNA, CDR2 YNFKEQ, per germline. Trimming took off 4 bases at V and 2 bases at J, with 20 bases between the two ends. CDR3 protein: CASSRSGEGRRNYGYTF. CDR3 nucleotides: TGTGCCAGCAGCCGCTCGGGGGAGGGGAGACGGAACTATGGCTACACCTTC.

This clonotype has just a few counts. The chain carries TRBV6-5 and TRBJ2-1; maybe TRBD2 (6 bases). V lost 6 bases and J lost 8, with 14 bases in between. Germline lookup yields CDR1 MNHEY and CDR2 SVGAGI. This CDR3 comprises 13 residues. CDR3 region: CASSPGLEDEQFF. Here the CDR3 DNA reads TGTGCCAGCAGCCCGGGACTCGAGGATGAGCAGTTCTTC.

V and J are TRBV7-8 and TRBJ2-1, with D possibly TRBD2 on 6 matching bases. The CDR3 length is 15 residues. CDR1 SGHVS and CDR2 FQNEAQ come from the germline V gene. The ends were cut back, 5 bases at V and 7 bases at J, with 18 bases in the middle. The CDR3 loop is CASSPLEGGENEQFF. CDR3 DNA sequence: TGTGCCAGCAGCCCCCTCGAGGGAGGAGAGAATGAGCAGTTCTTC.

V and J are TRBV6-5 and TRBJ1-4; 7 nucleotides match TRBD1. This CDR3 has 15 residues. V dropped 6 bases and J dropped 8; count of bases not matched to a gene: 12. The germline gives CDR1 MNHEY, CDR2 SVGAGI. CDR3 region: CASSLWGTEGEKLFF. In DNA, the CDR3 is TGTGCCAGCAGCCTGTGGGGGACAGAGGGAGAAAAACTGTTTTTT.

The table lists this clonotype with a few counts. The chain joins TRBV27 to TRBJ2-1; D might be TRBD1 (5 bases). Germline CDR1 reads MNHEY; CDR2 reads SMNVEV (reference sequence). The length of the CDR3 is 16 residues. The V end was cut by 5 bases, the J end by 0 bases, with 14 bases between. DNA of the CDR3: TGTGCCAGCAGTCGACATTTTACAGGCTCCTACAATGAGCAGTTCTTC. This sequence encodes CASSRHFTGSYNEQFF.

CDR3 amino acids: CASSRLAGASNEQFF. In DNA form, the CDR3 reads TGTGCCAGCAGTCGACTAGCGGGGGCCAGCAATGAGCAGTTCTTC. V and J are TRBV12-3 or TRBV12-4 and TRBJ2-1, with TRBD2 identical over 12 bases. Trimming cost V 5 bases and J 6 bases; bases outside gene matches: 5. CDR3 length: 15 residues.

V and J are TRBV10-2 and TRBJ2-5, with 7 bases identical to TRBD2. Germline values: CDR1 WSHSY, CDR2 SAAADI. There are 15 residues in the CDR3. V lost 3 bases to trimming and J lost 2 bases; unmatched junction nucleotides: 6. CDR3 residues: CASSDGGGLQETQYF. The CDR3 DNA follows: TGCGCCAGCAGTGACGGCGGGGGTCTACAAGAGACCCAGTACTTC.

This clonotype was counted only a few times. The genes are TRBV7-2 and TRBJ1-1; tentatively, D is TRBD1 (5 bases). Looked up from germline, CDR1 is SGHTA and CDR2 is FQGNSA. The V end was cut by 2 bases, the J end by 5 bases, with 12 bases between. This CDR3 is 14 amino acids long. The CDR3 bases are TGTGCCAGCAGCTTATACGGGGGGGAAACTGAAGCTTTCTTT. It specifies CASSLYGGETEAFF. The full variable domain, in which reference TRBV7-2 and TRBJ1-1 provide the parts outside the CDR3, is GAGVSQSPSNKVTEKGKDVELRCDPISGHTALYWYRQSLGQGLEFLIYFQGNSAPDKSGLPSDRFSAERTGGSVSTLTIQRTQQEDSAVYLCASSLYGGETEAFFGQGTRLTVV.

This clonotype was counted a few times. The chain is built from TRBV5-1 and TRBJ2-6, with D maybe TRBD2 (5 bases). V lost 3 bases, J lost 0 bases, and 10 bases lay in between. Looked up from germline, CDR1 is SGHRS and CDR2 is YFSETQ. The CDR3 is 16 residues long. The CDR3 spells CASSSQRDSGANVLTF. Here the CDR3 DNA reads TGCGCCAGCAGCTCCCAGAGGGACTCTGGGGCCAACGTCCTGACTTTC.

The J gene is TRBJ2-7, the V gene TRBV20-1, with 8 bases fitting TRBD1. The CDR3 length is 17 residues. V lost 3 bases and J lost 4; bases outside the gene matches: 17. CDR1 and CDR2 (germline): DFQATT, SNEGSKA (reference sequence). CDR3 sequence: CSASRDRRLMGNYEQYF. The CDR3 DNA follows: TGCAGTGCTAGCCGGGACAGGCGACTGATGGGGAATTACGAGCAGTACTTC.

This clonotype was detected only a few times. The CDR3 nucleotides read TGTGCCAGCAGCTTAGTGGCGCCGACCGGGGAGCTGTTTTTT. It translates to CASSLVAPTGELFF. This rearrangement joins TRBV11-2 to TRBJ2-2; D is unresolved. V was trimmed by 1 base and J by 5 bases, leaving 8 bases between them. Germline CDR1 reads SGHAT; CDR2 reads FQNNGV. The CDR3 has 14 residues.

In DNA form, the CDR3 reads TGCAGTGCTAGACAAAGGTACAATGAGCAGTTCTTC. It translates to CSARQRYNEQFF. V usage is TRBV20-1 and J usage is TRBJ2-5; D ambiguous. The J call may be wrong; the DNA end is better matched by TRBJ2-1. The CDR3 sequence is 12 residues long. The germline V gene has CDR1 DFQATT and CDR2 SNEGSKA (reference sequence).

A few counts support this clonotype. The rearrangement links TRBV6-1 to TRBJ1-2, with TRBD1 identical over 9 bases. The CDR3 extends over 12 amino acids. Trimming cost V 11 bases and J 11 bases; bases outside gene matches: 12. CDR1 and CDR2 from the germline V gene are MNHNS and SASEGT. CDR3 sequence reads: CAGAGTGQRYTF. In nucleotides, the CDR3 is TGTGCCGGCGCCGGGACAGGGCAGAGGTACACCTTC.

The genes are TRBV30 and TRBJ1-1, with 9 bases lining up with TRBD1. V was clipped by 3 bases and J by 5 bases; unmatched bases: 7. Germline V lookup: CDR1 GTSNPN, CDR2 SVGIG (reference sequence). This CDR3 has 14 residues. CDR3 amino acids: CAWSRGTGRTEAFF. CDR3 DNA sequence: TGTGCCTGGAGCAGGGGGACAGGGCGGACTGAAGCTTTCTTT.

In this sample, this clonotype turned up a few times. The chain joins TRBV6-1 to TRBJ2-1, with D possibly being TRBD1 or TRBD2 (5 bases each). The CDR3 extends over 16 amino acids. Trimming removed 3 bases from V and 3 bases from J, with 15 bases in between. CDR1 and CDR2 from the germline V gene are MNHNS and SASEGT. This CDR3 reads CASSEVPGRGYNEQFF. The CDR3 DNA reads as TGTGCCAGCAGTGAGGTTCCGGGACGGGGCTACAATGAGCAGTTCTTC.

A few counts support this clonotype. The gene calls are TRBV7-9 and TRBJ2-5; no clear D. The CDR3 sequence is 14 residues long. CDR1 is SEHNR and CDR2 is FQNEAQ in the germline V gene (reference sequence). V was shortened by 2 bases and J by 5 bases, with 12 bases between the two germline ends. As DNA, the CDR3 is TGTGCCAGCAGCTTAAGCAGCGTGGCGGAGACCCAGTACTTC. Its translation is CASSLSSVAETQYF.

This chain uses TRBV19 with TRBJ1-2; tentative D call: TRBD1 (6 bases). Germline CDR1 is LNHDA and CDR2 is SQIVND (reference sequence). Trimming removed 7 bases from V and 4 bases from J, with 19 bases in between. The CDR3 is made up of 15 amino acids. The CDR3 is CASIPGTRGLYGYTF. The CDR3 DNA sequence: TGTGCCAGTATTCCCGGGACAAGGGGCCTCTATGGCTACACCTTC.

The chain recombines TRBV7-9 with TRBJ2-7; 8 bases map to TRBD1. The CDR3 extends over 13 amino acids. Looked up from germline, CDR1 is SEHNR and CDR2 is FQNEAQ (reference sequence). Trimming cost V 5 bases and J 6 bases; bases outside gene matches: 6. The DNA for the CDR3 is TGTGCCAGCAGCCCGGGACAGGCCGGCGAGCAGTACTTC. It yields the protein CASSPGQAGEQYF.

In this sample, this clonotype turned up a few times. The genes are TRBV5-1 and TRBJ1-6; no firm D call. Germline lookup yields CDR1 SGHRS and CDR2 YFSETQ. There are 14 residues in the CDR3. V was cut by 0 bases and J by 10 bases, with 11 bases left in between. The CDR3 DNA is TGCGCCAGCAGCTTGGCTGGGGTACCATCACCCCTCCACTTT. This encodes CASSLAGVPSPLHF.

The chain is built from TRBV5-1 and TRBJ1-4; 11 bases map to TRBD1. The length of the CDR3 is 17 residues. Germline assignment: CDR1 SGHRS and CDR2 YFSETQ. Trimming removed 0 bases from V and 8 bases from J; junction bases left unmatched: 9. This CDR3 is CASSLAGQGDLGEKLFF. CDR3 bases: TGCGCCAGCAGCTTGGCGGGACAGGGGGACCTAGGGGAAAAACTGTTTTTT. The variable domain in full, completed from reference TRBV5-1 and TRBJ1-4, reads KAGVTQTPRYLIKTRGQQVTLSCSPISGHRSVSWYQQTPGQGLQFLFEYFSETQRNKGNFPGRFSGRQFSNSRSEMNVSTLELGDSALYLCASSLAGQGDLGEKLFFGSGTQLSVL.